The rows below give T cell receptor beta chains drawn from one sample of a study of graft-versus-host responses after intestinal transplantation. Some clones are missing from TCRdb's copy, which holds only in-frame ones; the method was immunoSEQ multiplex PCR. The sample holds approximately 93,000 clones, about nine tenths seen once. Their target antigens are unknown. The sequencing here drew on unstimulated CD8+ T cells sorted from spleen or lymph node cells, taken before transplant. Receptors originate from a human donor who was the organ donor for an intestinal transplant. Each CDR3 is given with its conserved first and last residue. The D gene is left open where the match is weak.

J gene	V gene	D gene	CDR3 protein	CDR3 DNA
TRBJ2-3	TRBV28	.	CASSLVPDSTDTQYF	TGTGCCAGCAGTTTAGTTCCAGATAGCACAGATACGCAGTATTTT
TRBJ2-7	TRBV10-3	TRBD2	CAISDTSGISYEQYF	TGTGCCATCAGTGATACTAGCGGGATCTCCTACGAGCAGTACTTC
TRBJ2-2	TRBV5-1	TRBD1	CASSLDGWEGGIGELFF	TGCGCCAGCAGCTTGGACGGATGGGAAGGGGGCATCGGGGAGCTGTTTTTT
TRBJ2-2	TRBV11-3	.	CASSSLPGQNTGELFF	TGTGCCAGCAGCTCGTTACCGGGACAGAACACCGGGGAGCTGTTTTTT
TRBJ1-1	TRBV11-2	.	CASSLEANTEAFF	TGTGCCAGCAGCTTAGAGGCCAACACTGAAGCTTTCTTT
TRBJ1-2	TRBV18	.	CASSLPQGLRYGYTF	TGTGCCAGCTCACTACCTCAGGGACTCCGCTATGGCTACACCTTC
TRBJ2-3	TRBV30	TRBD2	CAWSIAGSTDTQYF	TGTGCCTGGAGTATAGCGGGTAGCACAGATACGCAGTATTTT
TRBJ2-5	TRBV13	.	CASRSWARETQYF	TGTGCCAGCAGGTCCTGGGCAAGAGAGACCCAGTACTTC
TRBJ2-5	TRBV4-1	.	CASSQGVGLANQETQYF	TGCGCCAGCAGCCAAGGGGTCGGGCTAGCTAACCAAGAGACCCAGTACTTC
TRBJ1-2	TRBV29-1	TRBD1	CSVTGEYGYTF	TGCAGCGTTACAGGGGAGTATGGCTACACCTTC
TRBJ2-3	TRBV10-2	TRBD2	CASSESGTSIIGRADFTQYF	TGCGCCAGCAGTGAATCCGGGACTAGTATCATAGGGCGGGCAGATTTTACGCAGTATTTT
TRBJ2-7	TRBV5-1	TRBD1	CASSEGQGDEQYF	TGCGCCAGCAGCGAAGGACAGGGCGACGAGCAGTACTTC
TRBJ2-5	TRBV25-1	TRBD2	CASSGVGGGGQETQYF	TGTGCCAGCAGTGGGGTCGGGGGGGGCGGCCAAGAGACCCAGTACTTC
TRBJ2-1	TRBV6-5	TRBD2	CASRLAGAYQDEQFF	TGTGCCAGCAGATTAGCGGGAGCTTACCAGGATGAGCAGTTCTTC
TRBJ1-2	TRBV28	TRBD1	CATRPGGAHGYTF	TGTGCCACCCGCCCAGGGGGCGCACATGGCTACACCTTC
TRBJ1-2	TRBV19	.	CASSVDLGPTYGYTF	TGTGCCAGTAGTGTCGACCTGGGGCCAACCTATGGCTACACCTTC
TRBJ2-5	TRBV6-1	TRBD2	CASSASLAVGETQYF	TGTGCCAGCAGTGCATCGCTAGCGGTCGGGGAGACCCAGTACTTC
TRBJ2-3	TRBV6-5	TRBD1	CASKQGLADTQYF	TGTGCCAGCAAACAGGGGCTTGCAGATACGCAGTATTTT
TRBJ1-1	TRBV5-8	TRBD1	CASSFQGAEAFF	TGTGCCAGCAGCTTTCAGGGGGCTGAAGCTTTCTTT
TRBJ1-2	TRBV5-6	.	CASSLSQGRNYGYTF	TGTGCCAGCAGCTTGTCACAGGGACGAAACTATGGCTACACCTTC
TRBJ2-7	TRBV2	TRBD2	CAYRLAGGLYEQYF	TGTGCCTACAGGCTAGCGGGAGGTCTCTACGAGCAGTACTTC
TRBJ1-2	TRBV4-1	.	CASSQATDNYGYTF	TGCGCCAGCAGCCAGGCGACAGACAACTATGGCTACACCTTC
TRBJ1-2	TRBV4-1	TRBD1	CASSQGGDRGLGYTF	TGCGCCAGCAGCCAAGGAGGGGACAGGGGGCTTGGCTACACCTTC
TRBJ2-7	TRBV7-9	.	CASSLNQGKGEQYF	TGTGCCAGCAGCTTAAACCAGGGTAAGGGCGAGCAGTACTTC
TRBJ2-3	TRBV30	.	CAWSVHGTDTQYF	TGTGCCTGGAGTGTACACGGCACAGATACGCAGTATTTT
TRBJ2-5	TRBV6-5	.	CASSYTRDQETQYF	TGTGCCAGCAGTTACACTAGAGACCAAGAGACCCAGTACTTC
TRBJ1-2	TRBV19	.	CASSSGSGRGYTF	TGTGCCAGTAGTTCGGGATCCGGTCGTGGCTACACCTTC